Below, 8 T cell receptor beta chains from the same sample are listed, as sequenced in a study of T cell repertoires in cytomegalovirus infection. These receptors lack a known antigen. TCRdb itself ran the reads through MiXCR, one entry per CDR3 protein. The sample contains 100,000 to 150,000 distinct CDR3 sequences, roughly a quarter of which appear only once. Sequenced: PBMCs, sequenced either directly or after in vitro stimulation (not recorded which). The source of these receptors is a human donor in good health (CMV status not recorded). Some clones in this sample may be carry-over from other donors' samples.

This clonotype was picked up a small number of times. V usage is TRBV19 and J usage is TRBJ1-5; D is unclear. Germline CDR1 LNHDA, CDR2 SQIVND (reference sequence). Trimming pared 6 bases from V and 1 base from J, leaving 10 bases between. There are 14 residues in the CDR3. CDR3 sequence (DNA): TGTGCCAGTAGCGACTTGACCAGCAATCAGCCCCAGCATTTT. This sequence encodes CASSDLTSNQPQHF.

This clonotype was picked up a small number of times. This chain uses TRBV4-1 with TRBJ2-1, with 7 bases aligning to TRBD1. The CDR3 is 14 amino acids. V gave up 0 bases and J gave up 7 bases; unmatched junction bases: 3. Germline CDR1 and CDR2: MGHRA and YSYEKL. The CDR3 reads CASSQDVRGNEQFF. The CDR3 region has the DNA TGCGCCAGCAGCCAAGATGTCAGGGGGAATGAGCAGTTCTTC.

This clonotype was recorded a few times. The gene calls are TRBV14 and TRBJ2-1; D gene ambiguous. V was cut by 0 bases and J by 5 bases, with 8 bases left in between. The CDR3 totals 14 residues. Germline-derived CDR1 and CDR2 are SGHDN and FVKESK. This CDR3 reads CASSQEISNNEQFF. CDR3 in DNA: TGTGCCAGCAGCCAAGAGATCAGCAACAATGAGCAGTTCTTC.

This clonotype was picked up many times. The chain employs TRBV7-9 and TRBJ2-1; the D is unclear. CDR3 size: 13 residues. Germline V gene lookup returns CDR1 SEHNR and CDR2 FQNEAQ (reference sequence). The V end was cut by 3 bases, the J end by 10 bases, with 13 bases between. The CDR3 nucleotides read TGTGCCAGCAGCTTTCCCAGCTTGCCCGAGCAGTTCTTC. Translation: CASSFPSLPEQFF.

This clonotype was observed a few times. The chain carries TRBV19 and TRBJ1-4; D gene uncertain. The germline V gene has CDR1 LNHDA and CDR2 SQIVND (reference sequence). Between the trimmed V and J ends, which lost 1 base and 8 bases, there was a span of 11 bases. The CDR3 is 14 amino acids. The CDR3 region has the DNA TGTGCCAGTAGTATAGGCGCCGTATCCGAAAAACTGTTTTTT. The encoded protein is CASSIGAVSEKLFF. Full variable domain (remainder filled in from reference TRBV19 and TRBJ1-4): DGGITQSPKYLFRKEGQNVTLSCEQNLNHDAMYWYRQDPGQGLRLIYYSQIVNDFQKGDIAEGYSVSREKKESFPLTVTSAQKNPTAFYLCASSIGAVSEKLFFGSGTQLSVL.

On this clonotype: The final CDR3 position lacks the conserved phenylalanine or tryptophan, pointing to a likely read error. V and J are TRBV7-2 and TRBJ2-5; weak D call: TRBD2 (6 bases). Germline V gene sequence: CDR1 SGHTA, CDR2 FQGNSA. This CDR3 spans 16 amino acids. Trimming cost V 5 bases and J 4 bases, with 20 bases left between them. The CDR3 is CASSTQTGLRRETQYC. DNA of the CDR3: TGTGCCAGCAGCACCCAAACGGGACTTCGTAGAGAGACCCAGTACTGC.

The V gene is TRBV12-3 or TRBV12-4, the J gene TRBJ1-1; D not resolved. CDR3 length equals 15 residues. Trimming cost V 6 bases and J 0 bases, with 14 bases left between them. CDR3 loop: CASRPITALNTEAFF. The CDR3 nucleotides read TGTGCCAGCAGGCCTATAACAGCTTTGAACACTGAAGCTTTCTTT.

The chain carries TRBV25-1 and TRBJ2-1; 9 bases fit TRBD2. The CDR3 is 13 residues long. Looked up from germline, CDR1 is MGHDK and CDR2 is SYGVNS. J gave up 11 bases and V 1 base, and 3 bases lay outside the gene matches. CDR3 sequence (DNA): TGTGCCAGCAGTGAATTTGCTAGCGGGAAGCAGTTCTTC. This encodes CASSEFASGKQFF.